These 7 T cell receptor beta chains were sequenced from one sample in a study of beta chain features in type 1 diabetes. Whole-study findings and limits: All four CD4+ subsets of Type 1 diabetes patients contained TCRB CDR3s that were moderately but significantly shorter.

The study reverse transcribed the entire isolated RNA, so it sequenced expressed TCRB transcripts. The data were produced by immunoSEQ multiplex PCR, yet TCRdb's version contains in-frame clones alone and is incomplete. The table lists under 200,000 clones, around 8.4% of them singletons. What these receptors recognize is not known. Input material: central memory CD4+ T cells from blood. The receptors stem from a woman under 30 with type 1 diabetes.

This clone was detected a few times. The J gene is TRBJ2-7, the V gene TRBV7-2; TRBD1 aligns across 7 bases. CDR1 SGHTA and CDR2 FQGNSA come from the germline V gene. The CDR3 extends over 19 amino acids. V gave up 5 bases and J gave up 1 base; unmatched junction bases: 20. Here the CDR3 reads CASSHSRDRNSISSYEQYF. As DNA, the CDR3 is TGTGCCAGCAGCCACTCCCGGGACAGAAATAGTATCTCGTCCTACGAGCAGTACTTC. The variable domain in full, with the rest retrieved from reference TRBV7-2 and TRBJ2-7, is GAGVSQSPSNKVTEKGKDVELRCDPISGHTALYWYRQSLGQGLEFLIYFQGNSAPDKSGLPSDRFSAERTGGSVSTLTIQRTQQEDSAVYLCASSHSRDRNSISSYEQYFGPGTRLTVT.

As for this clone: Other DNA sequences of this sample code for an identical CDR3. This rearrangement joins TRBV20-1 to TRBJ2-2; a weak D match, TRBD2 (5 bases). This CDR3 is built from 11 residues. Germline-derived CDR1 and CDR2 are DFQATT and SNEGSKA (reference sequence). Trimming left V 6 bases short and J 7 bases short, with 9 bases between. Here the CDR3 reads CSARRSGELFF. The CDR3 nucleotides are TGCAGTGCGCGGAGGAGCGGGGAGCTGTTTTTT.

To note about this clone: A much larger clone lies one base from this, so it may be a read error. CDR3: CASSLDRVNEKLFF. The CDR3 DNA reads TGTGCCAGCAGCCTGGACAGGGTTAATGAAAAACTGTTTTTT. The chain is built from TRBV5-4 and TRBJ1-4; 8 bases are shared with TRBD1. Germline V lookup: CDR1 SGHNT, CDR2 YYREEE (reference sequence). With 4 bases clipped from V and 4 bases from J, the junction kept 3 bases outside the gene matches. The CDR3 loop spans 14 amino acids.

About this clone itself: Other nucleotide sequences from this sample produce the same CDR3. The chain employs TRBV7-2 and TRBJ2-5, with D perhaps TRBD1 (6 bases). Between the trimmed V and J ends, which lost 4 bases and 1 base, there was a span of 7 bases. Germline V lookup: CDR1 SGHTA, CDR2 FQGNSA. This CDR3 spans 13 amino acids. This CDR3 is CASSYRVQETQYF. CDR3 DNA sequence: TGTGCCAGCAGCTACAGGGTCCAAGAGACCCAGTACTTC.

This clone was picked up a small number of times. The gene calls are TRBV28 and TRBJ2-1; the match to TRBD2 covers 8 bases. The CDR3 length is 14 residues. Germline values: CDR1 MDHEN, CDR2 SYDVKM. The V gene end was trimmed by 2 bases and the J gene end by 4 bases; junction bases not matched to a gene: 1. The CDR3 protein is CASSLSGGYNEQFF. DNA of the CDR3: TGTGCCAGCAGTTTAAGCGGGGGTTACAATGAGCAGTTCTTC. Full variable domain (outside the CDR3, taken from reference TRBV28 and TRBJ2-1): DVKVTQSSRYLVKRTGEKVFLECVQDMDHENMFWYRQDPGLGLRLIYFSYDVKMKEKGDIPEGYSVSREKKERFSLILESASTNQTSMYLCASSLSGGYNEQFFGPGTRLTVL.

Comment on this clone: This could be a read error, since a much larger clone is one nucleotide away. The V and J genes are TRBV10-3 and TRBJ2-3; D is undetermined. CDR3 length: 11 amino acids. CDR1 and CDR2 (germline): ENHRY, SYGVKD. The CDR3 coding sequence is TGTGCCAGCAGTCAATCAGATACGCAGTATTTT. It encodes CASSQSDTQYF.

This clone has more than one count but fewer than ten. V and J are TRBV7-9 and TRBJ2-7, with D possibly being TRBD2 (5 bases). Germline V gene lookup returns CDR1 SEHNR and CDR2 FQNEAQ (reference sequence). Trimming shortened V by 4 bases and J by 1 base, and 8 bases separated the two germline ends. The CDR3 runs 13 residues. CDR3 protein: CASSSGGSYEQYF. In DNA form, the CDR3 reads TGTGCCAGCAGCTCGGGCGGGTCCTACGAGCAGTACTTC.